This record concerns one T cell receptor beta chain sequence. Assay used: immunoSEQ multiplex PCR; TCRdb lists only in-frame clones, some missing. In the table there are 500,000 to 850,000 clones, approximately 87% of which are singletons. This sample was included in a study of shared T cell receptors in the human thymus. CDR3 length: 19 amino acids. Germline CDR1 reads SGHVS; CDR2 reads FNYEAQ. The V and J ends lost 0 bases and 3 bases respectively, with 21 bases between them. Another study also made use of these data, one on human thymus T cells. In that study: During corrective heart surgery, resections were taken, and the thymus tissue came from them.

Sequencing was performed on thymocytes. The rearrangement joins TRBV7-6 to TRBJ1-3; D is possibly TRBD1 (6 bases). This TCR came from a boy under two years old with a congenital heart defect. The chain's CDR3 is CASSLARQGSSGYGNTIYF. CDR3 coding DNA: TGTGCCAGCAGCTTAGCGCGGCAGGGGAGCTCGGGATATGGAAACACCATATATTTT. The full variable domain, in which reference TRBV7-6 and TRBJ1-3 provide the parts outside the CDR3, is GAGVSQSPRYKVTKRGQDVALRCDPISGHVSLYWYRQALGQGPEFLTYFNYEAQQDKSGLPNDRFSAERPEGSISTLTIQRTEQRDSAMYRCASSLARQGSSGYGNTIYFGEGSWLTVV.